The 5 T cell receptor beta chains below were found in one sample sequenced in a study of tumor-infiltrating lymphocytes in primary liver carcinoma (dated 2017 in TCRdb). The sequencer was an Illumina HiSeq 2500. Using a constant-region primer and ProtoScript II reverse transcriptase, TCRbeta-specific cDNA was reverse-transcribed from about 540 ng total RNA. The TCRbeta libraries were prepared through three rounds of nested multiplex PCR following a slightly modified ARM-PCR procedure. Multiplex TRBV1-TRBV30 forward primers and a Cbeta reverse primer were used in the first two PCR rounds, each of which was run for roughly 10 cycles. TCRdb reanalyzed the raw reads on its own, using fastp at Q25 for trimming and MiXCR for clone calling, and kept in-frame beta chains. Each entry is one CDR3 protein sequence, shown with its most common DNA and genes. The sample records 90,000 to 140,000 distinct CDR3 sequences, around 80% of which are singletons. The ten most abundant clones make up 15% to 20% of the sample.

Without any cell sorting, total RNA and DNA were extracted together from about 20-30 mg of bulk tissue using the AllPrep DNA/RNA mini kit. Material: liver tumor tissue from sampling region 3. The sample's cell subset or site, from its label and the paper: tumor region T3, left-lateral pole. Receptor source: a man aged 35-49 years with primary liver carcinoma and hepatitis B virus infection.

Concerning this clonotype: Because it lacks the conserved phenylalanine or tryptophan at the end, this CDR3 is likely a read error. The chain links TRBV15 to TRBJ2-5, with TRBD1 as a possible D gene (7 bases). The CDR3 is 19 amino acids. V lost 0 bases to trimming and J lost 1 base, with 21 bases between them. CDR1 LNHNV and CDR2 YYDKDF come from the germline V gene (reference sequence). The CDR3 region is CATSRDFGTATSRQETQYS. In DNA form, the CDR3 reads TGTGCCACCAGCAGAGATTTTGGGACAGCCACTAGCCGCCAAGAGACCCAGTACTCC.

On this clonotype: The junction differs from germline at one of its ends, possibly a read error. The chain is built from TRBV4-2 and TRBJ2-3, with D maybe TRBD2 (6 bases). CDR3 length: 17 amino acids. CDR1 and CDR2 (germline): LGHNA, YNFKEQ. The CDR3 DNA reads as TGTGCTAGCAGCCACCCCGGGACTGCCACCCCGGGAGATACGCAGTATTTT. It codes for CASSHPGTATPGDTQYF.

The chain uses TRBV12-3 or TRBV12-4 and TRBJ1-1, with D unresolved. V lost 6 bases and J 11 bases, leaving 19 bases between the germline ends. This CDR3 region has 13 residues. The CDR3 loop reads CASSVPLGIDAFF. The CDR3 coding sequence is TGTGCCAGCAGCGTCCCCCTGGGGATTGACGCTTTCTTT.

This clonotype was observed a single time. CDR3 residues: CASSSGLMSTEAFF. CDR3 DNA: TGTGCCAGCAGTTCGGGGCTGATGAGCACTGAAGCTTTCTTT. This sequence joins TRBV12-3 or TRBV12-4 and TRBJ1-1; tentatively, D is TRBD1 (5 bases). The CDR3 is 14 residues long. The V and J ends lost 4 bases and 4 bases respectively, with 13 bases between them.

Concerning this clonotype: One base away lies a much larger clone, so this may be a sequencing read error. The chain joins TRBV28 to TRBJ1-5; TRBD1 matches 8 bases. Trimming cost V 5 bases and J 1 base; bases outside gene matches: 7. CDR1 and CDR2 (germline): MDHEN, SYDVKM. The CDR3 runs 16 residues. CDR3 region: CASSTDRQGSNQPQHF. The CDR3 nucleotides read TGTGCCAGCAGTACCGATAGACAGGGGAGCAATCAGCCCCAGCATTTT.